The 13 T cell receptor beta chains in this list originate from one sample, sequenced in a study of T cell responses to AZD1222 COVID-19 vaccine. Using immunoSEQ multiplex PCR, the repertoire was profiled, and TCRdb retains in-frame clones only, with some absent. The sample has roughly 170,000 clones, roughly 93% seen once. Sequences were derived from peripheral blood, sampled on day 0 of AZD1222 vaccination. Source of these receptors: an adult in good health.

CDR3 nucleotide sequence: TGTGCCAGCAGCCTCAACCGGGACAGGGCTCATGGCTACACCTTC. It specifies CASSLNRDRAHGYTF. J is TRBJ1-2 and V is TRBV6-5; 9 nucleotides agree with TRBD1. The V segment lost 6 bases and the J segment 6 bases; nucleotides outside the gene matches: 11. Per germline, CDR1 MNHEY and CDR2 SVGAGI. This CDR3 spans 15 amino acids.

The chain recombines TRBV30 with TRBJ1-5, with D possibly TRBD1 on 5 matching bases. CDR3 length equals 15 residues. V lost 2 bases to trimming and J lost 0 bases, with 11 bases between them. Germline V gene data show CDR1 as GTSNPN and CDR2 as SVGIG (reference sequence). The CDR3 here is CAWSTTGTSNQPQHF. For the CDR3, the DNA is TGTGCCTGGAGTACAACCGGGACTAGCAATCAGCCCCAGCATTTT. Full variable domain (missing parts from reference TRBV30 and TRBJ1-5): SQTIHQWPATLVQPVGSPLSLECTVEGTSNPNLYWYRQAAGRGLQLLFYSVGIGQISSEVPQNLSASRPQDRQFILSSKKLLLSDSGFYLCAWSTTGTSNQPQHFGDGTRLSIL.

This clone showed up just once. The CDR3 region is CASSFGGRSGYTF. The CDR3 coding sequence is TGTGCCAGCAGCTTCGGGGGGCGAAGTGGCTACACCTTC. This chain connects TRBV7-3 to TRBJ1-2, with D tentatively TRBD1 (6 bases). The CDR3 consists of 13 residues. The V end lost 3 bases, the J end lost 7 bases, and 12 bases lay between the germline ends. Germline values: CDR1 SGHTA, CDR2 FQGTGA.

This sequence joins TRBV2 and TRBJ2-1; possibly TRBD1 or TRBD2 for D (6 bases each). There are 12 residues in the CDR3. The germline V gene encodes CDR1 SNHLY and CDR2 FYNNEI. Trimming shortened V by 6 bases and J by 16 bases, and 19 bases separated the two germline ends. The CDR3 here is CASSKQGRGDFF. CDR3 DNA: TGTGCCAGCAGCAAGCAGGGGCGGGGTGATTTCTTC. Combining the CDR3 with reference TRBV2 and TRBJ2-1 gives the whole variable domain EPEVTQTPSHQVTQMGQEVILRCVPISNHLYFYWYRQILGQKVEFLVSFYNNEISEKSEIFDDQFSVERPDGSNFTLKIRSTKLEDSAMYFCASSKQGRGDFFGPGTRLTVL.

The chain's CDR3 is CATGAGQGFYNEQFF. DNA of the CDR3: TGTGCCACCGGGGCGGGACAGGGGTTTTATAATGAGCAGTTCTTC. This chain connects TRBV24-1 to TRBJ2-1, with TRBD1 matching 10 bases. V lost 9 bases, J lost 7 bases, and 11 bases stayed unmatched. The CDR3 totals 15 residues. Looked up from germline, CDR1 is KGHDR and CDR2 is SFDVKD.

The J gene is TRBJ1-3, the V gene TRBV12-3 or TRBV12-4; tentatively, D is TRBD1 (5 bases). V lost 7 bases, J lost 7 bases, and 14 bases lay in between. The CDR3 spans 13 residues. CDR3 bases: TGTGCCAGCAACTACGGGGGGGTTAACACCATATATTTT. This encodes CASNYGGVNTIYF.

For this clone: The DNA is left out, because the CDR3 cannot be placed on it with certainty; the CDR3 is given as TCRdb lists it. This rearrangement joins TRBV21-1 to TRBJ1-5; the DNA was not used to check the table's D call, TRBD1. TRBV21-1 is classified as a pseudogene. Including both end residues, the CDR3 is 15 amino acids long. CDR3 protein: CASSKVGQGNQPQHF.

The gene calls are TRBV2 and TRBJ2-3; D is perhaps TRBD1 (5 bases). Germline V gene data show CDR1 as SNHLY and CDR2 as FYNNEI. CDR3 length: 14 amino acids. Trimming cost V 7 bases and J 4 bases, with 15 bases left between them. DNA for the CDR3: TGTGCCAGCATCCGGACACGAGAGGCAGATACGCAGTATTTT. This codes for CASIRTREADTQYF.

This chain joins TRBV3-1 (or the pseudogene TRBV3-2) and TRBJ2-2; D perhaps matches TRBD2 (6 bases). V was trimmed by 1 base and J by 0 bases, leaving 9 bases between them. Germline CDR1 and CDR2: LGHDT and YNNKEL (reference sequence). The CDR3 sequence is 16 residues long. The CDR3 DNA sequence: TGTGCCAGCAGCCAAGTGGGGGGAGCGAACACCGGGGAGCTGTTTTTT. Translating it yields CASSQVGGANTGELFF.

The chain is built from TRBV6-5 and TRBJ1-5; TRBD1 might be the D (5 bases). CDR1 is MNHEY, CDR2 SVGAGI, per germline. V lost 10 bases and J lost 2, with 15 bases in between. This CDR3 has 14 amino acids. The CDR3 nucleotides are TGTGCCACCGCTGAGAGGGGAGGCAATCAGCCCCAGCATTTT. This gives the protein CATAERGGNQPQHF.

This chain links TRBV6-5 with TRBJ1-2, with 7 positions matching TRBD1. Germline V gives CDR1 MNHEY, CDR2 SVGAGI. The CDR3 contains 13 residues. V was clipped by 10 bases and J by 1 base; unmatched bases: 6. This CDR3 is CATYTGVNYGYTF. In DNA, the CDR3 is TGTGCCACCTATACAGGGGTTAACTATGGCTACACCTTC.

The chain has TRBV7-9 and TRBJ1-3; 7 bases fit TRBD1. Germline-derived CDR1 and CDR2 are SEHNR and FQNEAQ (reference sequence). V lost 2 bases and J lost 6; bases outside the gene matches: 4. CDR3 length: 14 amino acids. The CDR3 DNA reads TGTGCCAGCAGCTTACAGGGGGACCAAAACACCATATATTTT. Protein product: CASSLQGDQNTIYF.

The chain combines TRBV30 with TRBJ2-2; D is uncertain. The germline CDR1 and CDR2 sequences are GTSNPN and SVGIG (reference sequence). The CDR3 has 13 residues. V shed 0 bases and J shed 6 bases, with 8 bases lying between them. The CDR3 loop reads CAWSVRRAGELFF. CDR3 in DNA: TGTGCCTGGAGTGTACGACGGGCCGGGGAGCTGTTTTTT.